Included here is one T cell receptor beta chain sequence, with context. Its target is unknown. PCR amplification relied on 60 Vbeta primers (plus 13 Jbeta primers). Using immunoSEQ multiplex PCR, the repertoire was profiled, and TCRdb retains in-frame clones only, with some absent. The profile shows just under 95,000 clones, over 75% of them singletons. The data stem from a study of cytomegalovirus exposure and HLA in healthy donors. Study-wide results and caveats: Most CMV-associated TCR beta chains appeared HLA-restricted in a later analysis. Productive status was seen about 87% or about 30% of the time for most TCR beta V segments in an earlier analysis. The only immune exposure information that was available was CMV serostatus.

The CDR3 runs to 11 residues. V was cut by 2 bases and J by 5 bases, with 2 bases left in between. Germline values: CDR1 SGHRS, CDR2 YFSETQ. Donors were nominally healthy when sampled, though unrecorded immune exposures were likely. The chain has TRBV5-1 and TRBJ2-1; D remains unclear. Material: PBMCs. This TCR derives from a man aged 45-65 years in good health and CMV-seropositive. As DNA, the CDR3 is TGCGCCAGCAGCTTTAACAATGAGCAGTTCTTC. Its translation is CASSFNNEQFF.